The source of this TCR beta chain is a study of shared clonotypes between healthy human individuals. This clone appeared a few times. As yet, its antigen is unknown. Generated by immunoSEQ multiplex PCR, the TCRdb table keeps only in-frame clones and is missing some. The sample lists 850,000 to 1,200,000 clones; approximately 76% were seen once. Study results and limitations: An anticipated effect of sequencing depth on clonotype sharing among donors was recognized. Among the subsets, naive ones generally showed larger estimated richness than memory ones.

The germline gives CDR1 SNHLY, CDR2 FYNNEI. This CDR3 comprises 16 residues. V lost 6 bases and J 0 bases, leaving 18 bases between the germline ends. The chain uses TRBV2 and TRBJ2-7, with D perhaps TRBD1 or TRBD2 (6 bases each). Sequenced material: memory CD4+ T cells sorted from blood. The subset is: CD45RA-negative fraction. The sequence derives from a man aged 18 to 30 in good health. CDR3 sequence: CASSVRDTGDSYEQYF. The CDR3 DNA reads TGTGCCAGCAGCGTTCGGGACACGGGGGACTCCTACGAGCAGTACTTC.